The sample holds a few counts of the clone carrying this T cell receptor beta chain. This entry belongs to a study of blood T cell repertoires in COVID-19. Study information: Spain, Italy and the United States supplied samples that represented acute and convalescent COVID-19. In each case, the material was cDNA or gDNA derived from T cells, B-cell-depleted T cells, or PBMCs.

Source study methods: How many nucleated cells were present was estimated from reference gene primer amplification. This table comes from immunoSEQ multiplex PCR, and its TCRdb copy is limited to in-frame clones, with some not included. For V, J and clone size, that table is used; D and trimming come from the DNA. The table has about 130,000 clones, around 79% seen once. Sequenced material: peripheral blood. The receptor was isolated from a woman in her 70s with COVID-19, enrolled during active disease.

CDR3 loop: CASSQDQSHGYTF. The CDR3 DNA reads TGTGCCAGCAGCCAAGATCAGTCTCATGGCTACACCTTC. The chain recombines TRBV4-2 with TRBJ1-2; no firm D call. V dropped 0 bases and J dropped 6 bases, with 8 bases sitting between them. The CDR3 extends over 13 amino acids. The germline CDR1 and CDR2 sequences are LGHNA and YNFKEQ.